These 14 T cell receptor beta chains share one sample of origin, sequenced in a study of T cell responses to AZD1222 COVID-19 vaccine. Measured with immunoSEQ multiplex PCR; TCRdb has only the in-frame clones, and not every one. The sample holds 65,000 to 80,000 clones, about four fifths seen once. Material: peripheral blood, obtained 28 days after the second AZD1222 dose. The receptors were sampled from an adult who received the AZD1222 COVID-19 vaccine.

CDR3 coding DNA: TGTGCCAGCAGTTTCGGGGGGATCAACTACGAGCAGTACTTC. Its translation is CASSFGGINYEQYF. The J gene is TRBJ2-7, the V gene TRBV28, with 7 bases aligning to TRBD2. CDR1 MDHEN and CDR2 SYDVKM come from the germline V gene. The CDR3 runs to 14 residues. V shed 3 bases, J shed 3 bases, and the junction held 5 bases outside the gene matches.

J is TRBJ1-5 and V is TRBV6-1, with unresolved D. CDR3 length: 15 residues. Germline V gene data show CDR1 as MNHNS and CDR2 as SASEGT. Trimming stripped 2 bases from V and 3 bases from J, with 11 bases between. This chain's CDR3 is CASSELTTYNQPQHF. CDR3 coding DNA: TGTGCCAGCAGTGAACTTACGACCTACAATCAGCCCCAGCATTTT.

The V and J genes are TRBV5-4 and TRBJ1-2, with unresolved D. CDR1 and CDR2 from the germline V gene are SGHNT and YYREEE (reference sequence). The germline V and J ends were trimmed by 1 base and 3 bases, with 10 bases remaining between them. CDR3 length: 14 amino acids. The CDR3 protein is CASSLMSGYYGYTF. The CDR3 nucleotides read TGTGCCAGCAGCTTGATGTCCGGCTACTATGGCTACACCTTC.

This chain joins TRBV5-1 and TRBJ1-2, with D possibly TRBD1 on 6 matching bases. Germline V lookup: CDR1 SGHRS, CDR2 YFSETQ. The V end was cut by 4 bases, the J end by 8 bases, with 18 bases between. The CDR3 loop spans 14 amino acids. CDR3: CASSLNRETWGYTF. The CDR3 region has the DNA TGCGCCAGCAGCCTAAACAGGGAGACGTGGGGCTACACCTTC.

This chain connects TRBV12-5 to TRBJ2-5, with 9 bases lining up with TRBD2. V lost 1 base, J lost 1 base, and 1 base stayed unmatched. Per germline, CDR1 LGHNT and CDR2 FRNRAP. CDR3 length: 15 residues. The CDR3 DNA reads TGTGCTAGTGGTTTGGGTAGCGGGAGCCAAGAGACCCAGTACTTC. This encodes CASGLGSGSQETQYF.

The chain joins TRBV7-9 to TRBJ2-1, with 9 bases matching TRBD1. The J segment lost 3 bases and the V segment lost 1 base, leaving 1 base of the junction unmatched. The CDR3 extends over 15 amino acids. The germline V gene has CDR1 SEHNR and CDR2 FQNEAQ (reference sequence). The CDR3 bases are TGTGCCAGCAGCTTAGGGGACAGGGTCTACAATGAGCAGTTCTTC. It encodes CASSLGDRVYNEQFF.

This sequence joins TRBV4-3 and TRBJ2-7; no clear D. Germline CDR1 is LGHNA and CDR2 is YSLEER. The CDR3 loop spans 13 amino acids. The V end was cut by 0 bases, the J end by 2 bases, with 5 bases between. The CDR3 coding sequence is TGCGCCAGCAGCCAAGATCGCGCCTACGAGCAGTACTTC. Translated, it gives CASSQDRAYEQYF.

The chain employs TRBV24-1 and TRBJ2-1; D is unclear. The CDR3 totals 14 residues. Germline CDR1 KGHDR, CDR2 SFDVKD. V lost 0 bases, J lost 9 bases, and 11 bases lay in between. CDR3 amino acids: CATSDLKGIGEQFF. Here the CDR3 DNA reads TGTGCCACCAGTGATTTGAAGGGAATTGGTGAGCAGTTCTTC.

The gene calls are TRBV19 and TRBJ2-7; 10 nucleotides align to TRBD1. The CDR3 has 15 amino acids. Losses at the gene ends were 4 bases for V and 7 bases for J; bases not matched to a gene: 10. Germline lookup yields CDR1 LNHDA and CDR2 SQIVND (reference sequence). The CDR3 nucleotides read TGTGCCAGTAGTAGGGGACAGGGGACCCTCGGAGAGCAGTACTTC. Its translation: CASSRGQGTLGEQYF.

This chain links TRBV5-1 with TRBJ1-5; D possibly corresponds to TRBD1 (6 bases). The CDR3 sequence is 16 residues long. From germline, CDR1 is SGHRS and CDR2 YFSETQ. Trimming pared 0 bases from V and 6 bases from J, leaving 16 bases between. For the CDR3, the DNA is TGCGCCAGCAGCTTGGCCCCACAGGGAAGGGGTCAGCCCCAGCATTTT. Its protein product is CASSLAPQGRGQPQHF. Drawing the rest from reference TRBV5-1 and TRBJ1-5, the complete variable domain is KAGVTQTPRYLIKTRGQQVTLSCSPISGHRSVSWYQQTPGQGLQFLFEYFSETQRNKGNFPGRFSGRQFSNSRSEMNVSTLELGDSALYLCASSLAPQGRGQPQHFGDGTRLSIL.

V usage is TRBV6-2 or TRBV6-3 and J usage is TRBJ1-5; no definite D call. Germline assignment: CDR1 MNHEY and CDR2 SVGEGT. V was cut by 2 bases and J by 1 base, with 9 bases left in between. This CDR3 has 15 amino acids. DNA of the CDR3: TGTGCCAGCAGTTACAGGGTCCGAAGCAATCAGCCCCAGCATTTT. Its protein is CASSYRVRSNQPQHF.

This clone was detected a few times. The V call is TRBV21-1, the J call TRBJ1-5. TRBV21-1 has pseudogene status. The CDR3 runs 9 residues. This CDR3 reads CASNQPQHF. As DNA, the CDR3 is TGTGCCAGTAATCAGCCCCAGCATTTT.

This clone was detected a few times. The chain joins TRBV6-4 to TRBJ1-5; D not certain. V dropped 2 bases and J dropped 4 bases, with 6 bases sitting between them. The CDR3 spans 13 residues. The germline CDR1 and CDR2 sequences are MRHNA and SNTAGT. CDR3 nucleotides: TGTGCCAGCAGTGACAGGGCGAATCAGCCCCAGCATTTT. It translates to CASSDRANQPQHF.

This sequence joins TRBV27 and TRBJ1-1; 7 bases are a match to TRBD1. The CDR3 runs 16 residues. With 6 bases clipped from V and 1 base from J, the junction kept 11 bases outside the gene matches. Germline V CDR1 and CDR2: MNHEY, SMNVEV (reference sequence). The CDR3 sequence: CASRSPIRGGNTEAFF. DNA for the CDR3: TGTGCCAGCAGGTCCCCCATCAGGGGGGGGAACACTGAAGCTTTCTTT.